A single T cell receptor (beta chain) is shown here with its context. Random-hexamer reverse transcription was applied to about 0.45 to 1 ug RNA. An immunoSEQ multiplex PCR generated amplified TCR beta CDR3 products spanning 54 Vbeta and 13 Jbeta. MiXCR was run by TCRdb on the immunoSEQ multiplex PCR reads, yielding one entry per CDR3 protein. The sample has over 150,000 distinct CDR3 sequences; just under 95% are singletons. This entry belongs to a study of CD8 T cells in Susac syndrome. Germline V gene sequence: CDR1 GTSNPN, CDR2 SVGIG (reference sequence). This CDR3 contains 13 residues. V was cut by 0 bases and J by 4 bases, with 7 bases left in between.

The genes are TRBV30 and TRBJ1-3; no reliable D call. The source of this sequence is a human donor with Susac syndrome. The sequenced sample was CD4+ T cells from PBMCs. The CDR3 region has the DNA TGTGCCTGGAGTGTAAACATGGGAAACACCATATATTTT. The encoded protein is CAWSVNMGNTIYF.